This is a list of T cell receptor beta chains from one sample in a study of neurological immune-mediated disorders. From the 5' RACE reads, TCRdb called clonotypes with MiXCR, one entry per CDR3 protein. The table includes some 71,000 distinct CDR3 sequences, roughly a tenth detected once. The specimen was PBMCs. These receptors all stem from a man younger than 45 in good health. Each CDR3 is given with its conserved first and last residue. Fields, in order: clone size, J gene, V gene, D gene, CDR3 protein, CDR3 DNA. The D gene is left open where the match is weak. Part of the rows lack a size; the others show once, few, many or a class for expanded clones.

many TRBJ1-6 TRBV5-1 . CASSLEGRINSPLHF TGCGCCAGCAGCTTGGAGGGACGGATCAATTCACCCCTCCACTTT
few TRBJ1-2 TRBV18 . CASSPETVPDGYTF TGTGCCAGCTCACCCGAGACCGTACCCGATGGCTACACCTTC
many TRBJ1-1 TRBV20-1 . CSAQSGSGGAEAFF TGCAGTGCCCAGTCCGGGTCTGGAGGGGCTGAAGCTTTCTTT
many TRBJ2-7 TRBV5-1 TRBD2 CASSLTAGASDDEQYF TGCGCCAGCAGCTTGACGGCGGGAGCTAGTGACGACGAGCAGTACTTC
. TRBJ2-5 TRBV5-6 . CAGIMGRDRGQETQYF TGTGCCGGCATTATGGGAAGGGACCGCGGACAAGAGACCCAGTACTTC
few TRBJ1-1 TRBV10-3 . CAISESVGEGVYQVGAFF TGTGCCATCAGTGAGTCGGTCGGTGAGGGAGTGTACCAGGTGGGAGCTTTCTTT
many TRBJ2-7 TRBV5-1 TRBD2 CASSLVLAGGPHEQYF TGCGCCAGCAGCTTGGTACTAGCGGGAGGGCCCCACGAGCAGTACTTC
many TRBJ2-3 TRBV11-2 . CASSLGGRMALDTQYF TGTGCCAGCAGCTTAGGTGGGAGGATGGCCCTGGATACGCAGTATTTT
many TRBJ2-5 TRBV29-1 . CSVLAAQTQYF TGCAGCGTGCTGGCGGCTCAGACCCAGTACTTC
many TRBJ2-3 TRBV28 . CASSFIDTPGTDTQYF TGTGCCAGCAGTTTTATTGACACCCCGGGCACAGATACGCAGTATTTT
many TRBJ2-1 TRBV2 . CASSAGQMVEQFF TGTGCCAGCAGTGCGGGACAAATGGTTGAGCAGTTCTTC
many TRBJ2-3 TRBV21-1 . CASSSRGDTQYF TGTGCCAGCAGCTCCCGAGGAGATACGCAGTATTTT
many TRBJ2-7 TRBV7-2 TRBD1 CASSTRTGLYEQYF TGTGCCAGCTCCACCCGGACAGGGTTATACGAGCAGTACTTC
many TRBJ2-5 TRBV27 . CASSQGRETQYF TGTGCCAGCAGTCAGGGAAGGGAGACCCAGTACTTC
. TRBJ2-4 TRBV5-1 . CASSFSGVEFFGPGQQNIQYF .
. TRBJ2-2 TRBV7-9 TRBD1 CASSFEIGQGTRELFF TGTGCCAGCAGCTTTGAAATAGGACAGGGGACCAGGGAGCTGTTTTTT
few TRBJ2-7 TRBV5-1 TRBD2 CASSLASGGGVYEQYF TGCGCCAGCAGCTTGGCCAGCGGGGGTGGAGTGTACGAGCAGTACTTC
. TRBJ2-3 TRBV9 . CASSPSGPIDTQYF TGTGCCAGCAGCCCCTCGGGCCCAATAGATACGCAGTATTTT
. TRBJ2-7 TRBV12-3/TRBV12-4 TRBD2 CASGRGCEHYF TGTGCCAGCGGGAGGGGATGCGAGCATTACTTC
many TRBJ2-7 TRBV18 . CASSPPPAGSHEQYF TGTGCCAGCTCACCACCGCCGGCAGGGTCCCACGAGCAGTACTTC
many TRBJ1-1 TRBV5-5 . CASSFWDVNTEAFF TGTGCCAGCAGCTTTTGGGACGTGAACACTGAAGCTTTCTTT
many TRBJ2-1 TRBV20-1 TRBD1 CSATIRDSPLFNEQFF TGCAGTGCGACGATTCGGGACAGTCCTTTGTTCAATGAGCAGTTCTTC
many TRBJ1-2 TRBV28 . CASRESGFNGGYTF TGTGCCAGCAGGGAGTCCGGGTTCAACGGCGGCTACACCTTC
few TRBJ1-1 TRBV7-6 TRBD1 CASSLGQGANTEAFF TGTGCCAGCAGCTTAGGTCAGGGGGCGAACACTGAAGCTTTCTTT
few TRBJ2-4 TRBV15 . CATRRLGEGVGRYIQYF TGTGCCACCAGGAGGTTGGGCGAAGGTGTGGGCCGATACATTCAGTACTTC
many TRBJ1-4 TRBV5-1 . CASSLALAGNEKLFF TGCGCCAGCAGCTTGGCCTTGGCAGGAAATGAAAAACTGTTTTTT
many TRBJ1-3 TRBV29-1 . CSAHRGTGNTIYF TGCAGCGCCCACCGGGGGACCGGAAACACCATATATTTT
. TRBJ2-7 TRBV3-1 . CASSQETGSYYQYF TGTGCCAGCAGCCAAGAAACGGGATCCTACTATCAGTACTTC
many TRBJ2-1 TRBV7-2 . CASSLEAYNEQFF TGTGCCAGCAGCTTAGAAGCCTACAATGAGCAGTTCTTC
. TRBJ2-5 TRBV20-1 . CSARGGLSDQGTQYF TGCAGTGCTAGAGGGGGCCTCAGCGACCAAGGGACCCAGTACTTC
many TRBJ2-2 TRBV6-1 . CASGSEPRPGELFF TGTGCCAGCGGGTCGGAGCCACGCCCCGGGGAGCTGTTTTTT
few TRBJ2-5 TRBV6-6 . CASSYRTTQETQYF TGTGCCAGCAGTTACAGGACAACACAAGAGACCCAGTACTTC
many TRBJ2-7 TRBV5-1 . CASRTGTASNYGQYF TGCGCCAGCAGGACAGGTACGGCCAGTAACTACGGGCAGTACTTC
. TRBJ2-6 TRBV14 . CASSQDLLGAGANALTF TGTGCCAGCAGCCAAGATCTTTTGGGGGCTGGGGCCAACGCCCTGACTTTC
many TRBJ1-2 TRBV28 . CASSLGTQATF TGTGCCAGCAGTTTAGGGACCCAGGCCACCTTC
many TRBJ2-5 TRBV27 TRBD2 CASSSLGLAGVTPQETQYF TGTGCCAGCAGTTCCCTGGGCCTAGCGGGAGTGACCCCCCAAGAGACCCAGTACTTC
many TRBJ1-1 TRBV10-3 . CAISPNQGMNTEAFF TGTGCCATCAGTCCAAATCAGGGAATGAACACTGAAGCTTTCTTT
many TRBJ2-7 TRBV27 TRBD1 CASSSQTNPGQGAYEQYF TGTGCCAGCAGTTCCCAGACTAATCCGGGACAGGGTGCCTACGAGCAGTACTTC
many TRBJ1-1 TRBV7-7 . CASSPQGGLTEAFF TGTGCCAGCAGCCCCCAGGGAGGGCTAACTGAAGCTTTCTTT
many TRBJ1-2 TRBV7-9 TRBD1 CASRPTGTNYGYTF TGTGCCAGCAGACCGACAGGGACTAACTATGGCTACACCTTC
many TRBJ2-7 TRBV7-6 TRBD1 CASSFGQGGEQYF TGTGCCAGCAGCTTTGGACAGGGAGGTGAGCAGTACTTC
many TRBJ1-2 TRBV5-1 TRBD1 CASSLQGEGGYTF TGCGCCAGCAGCTTGCAGGGGGAAGGCGGCTACACCTTC
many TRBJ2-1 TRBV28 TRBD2 CASRGLAGGSYNEQFF TGTGCCAGCAGAGGACTAGCGGGAGGGTCCTACAATGAGCAGTTCTTC
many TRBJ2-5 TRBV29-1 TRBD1 CSVHFPDRGETQYF TGCAGCGTTCACTTCCCGGACAGGGGGGAGACCCAGTACTTC
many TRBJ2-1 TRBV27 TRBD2 CASRILAGSSYNEQFF TGTGCCAGCAGAATTTTAGCGGGAAGCTCCTACAATGAGCAGTTCTTC
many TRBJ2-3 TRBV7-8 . CASSLGTSNINTDTQYF TGTGCCAGCAGCTTAGGAACTAGCAACATTAACACAGATACGCAGTATTTT
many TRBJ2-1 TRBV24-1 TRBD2 CATSDAGTSGMNEQFF TGTGCCACCAGTGATGCCGGGACTAGCGGGATGAATGAGCAGTTCTTC
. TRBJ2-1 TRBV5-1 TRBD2 CASSLVAGSDEQFF TGCGCCAGCAGCTTGGTAGCGGGAAGCGATGAGCAGTTCTTC
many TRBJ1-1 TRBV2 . CASSGPGQLNTEAFF TGTGCCAGCAGTGGACCCGGACAGCTCAACACTGAAGCTTTCTTT
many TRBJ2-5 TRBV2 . CASSEQGAGETQYF TGTGCCAGCAGTGAACAAGGGGCCGGGGAGACCCAGTACTTC
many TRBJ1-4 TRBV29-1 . CSARSEKLFF TGCAGCGCCAGATCTGAAAAACTGTTTTTT
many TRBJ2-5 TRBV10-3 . CAISESEWETQYF TGTGCCATCAGTGAGTCGGAGTGGGAGACCCAGTACTTC
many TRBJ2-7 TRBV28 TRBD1 CASYPSGTGSAEQYF TGTGCCAGCTATCCATCCGGGACAGGGTCGGCCGAGCAGTACTTC
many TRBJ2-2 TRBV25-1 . CASSVGYTGELFF TGTGCCAGCAGTGTCGGGTACACCGGGGAGCTGTTTTTT